Each of the 27 T cell receptor beta chains below was sequenced from the same sample in a study of shared clonotypes between healthy human individuals (dated by TCRdb to 2020 to 2022). Receptors were amplified or captured by the immunoSEQ multiplex PCR assay. This immuneACCESS table, as held by TCRdb, lists in-frame sequences with V and J called but not all clones. Of the missing ones, under half trace to an unresolved V gene in checked studies; the others have no known cause. The sample table holds about 560,000 clones, of which around 77% were seen once. The ten largest make up 12% of the sample. The source material was PBMCs. These receptors were obtained from a woman between 40 and 55 years old in good health. Some clones in this sample may be carry-over from other donors' samples.

The rearrangement links TRBV5-1 to TRBJ2-3; D call uncertain. Deletions cut 3 bases from V and 1 base from J, with 6 bases between. In germline, CDR1 is SGHRS, CDR2 YFSETQ. The CDR3 sequence is 13 residues long. This CDR3 is CASSSQGTDTQYF. DNA of the CDR3: TGCGCCAGCAGCTCTCAGGGCACAGATACGCAGTATTTT.

At least ten counts were recorded for this clone. The rearrangement joins TRBV7-2 to TRBJ1-3; TRBD1 matches at 7 bases. The CDR3 extends over 16 amino acids. Unmatched junction bases numbered 2, after V lost 0 bases and J lost 0 bases. The germline CDR1 and CDR2 sequences are SGHTA and FQGNSA. CDR3 residues: CASSLAGGFSGNTIYF. Written as DNA, the CDR3 is TGTGCCAGCAGCTTAGCAGGGGGCTTCTCTGGAAACACCATATATTTT.

The chain combines TRBV5-6 with TRBJ1-4, with TRBD1 as a possible D gene (5 bases). The CDR3 contains 15 residues. V was cut by 0 bases and J by 4 bases, with 10 bases left in between. Germline CDR1 SGHDT, CDR2 YYEEEE. In nucleotides, the CDR3 is TGTGCCAGCAGCTTGGTACCAGGGTTTAATGAAAAACTGTTTTTT. Amino acids: CASSLVPGFNEKLFF.

The V and J genes are TRBV9 and TRBJ2-3; no clear D. The CDR3 sequence is 16 residues long. Germline V gene data show CDR1 as SGDLS and CDR2 as YYNGEE. The ends were cut back, 0 bases at V and 2 bases at J, with 13 bases in the middle. CDR3 region: CASSVGERPYTDTQYF. The CDR3 DNA reads TGTGCCAGCAGCGTAGGAGAGCGTCCCTACACAGATACGCAGTATTTT.

V is TRBV5-1 and J is TRBJ1-4; D is possibly TRBD1 (5 bases). Per the germline V gene, CDR1 is SGHRS and CDR2 is YFSETQ. The CDR3 has 13 amino acids. The germline V and J ends were trimmed by 7 bases and 4 bases, with 11 bases remaining between them. The CDR3 sequence is CASAWTYNEKLFF. The CDR3 DNA reads TGCGCCAGCGCCTGGACATATAATGAAAAACTGTTTTTT.

This clone is a singleton in its sample. The chain employs TRBV10-2 and TRBJ2-2; no reliable D call. The CDR3 is 15 amino acids. Germline CDR1 WSHSY, CDR2 SAAADI. Trimming pared 2 bases from V and 1 base from J, leaving 8 bases between. CDR3 in DNA: TGCGCCAGCAGTGAGGGCAGGCTGAACACCGGGGAGCTGTTTTTT. This encodes CASSEGRLNTGELFF.

V gene TRBV7-6 combines with J gene TRBJ1-4; D not certain. Germline V lookup: CDR1 SGHVS, CDR2 FNYEAQ. V dropped 0 bases and J dropped 7 bases, with 12 bases sitting between them. This CDR3 region has 15 residues. The CDR3 DNA reads TGTGCCAGCAGCTTAGCGCGGGGTCTAGGTGAAAAACTGTTTTTT. This codes for CASSLARGLGEKLFF.

The rearrangement links TRBV28 to TRBJ1-5; 7 bases agree with TRBD1. V shed 2 bases, J shed 3 bases, and the junction held 7 bases outside the gene matches. This CDR3 comprises 16 residues. Germline V gene data show CDR1 as MDHEN and CDR2 as SYDVKM. The CDR3: CASSLRSGGNNQPQHF. As DNA, the CDR3 is TGTGCCAGCAGTTTACGTTCAGGGGGGAACAATCAGCCCCAGCATTTT.

The genes are TRBV7-3 and TRBJ1-3, with D possibly being TRBD1 (6 bases). The CDR3 spans 19 residues. V was trimmed by 7 bases and J by 0 bases, leaving 25 bases between them. The V gene's germline CDR1 is SGHTA and CDR2 FQGTGA. The CDR3 reads CASTPRGRGPTNSGNTIYF. The CDR3 region has the DNA TGTGCCAGCACCCCCCGCGGCCGGGGGCCTACCAACTCTGGAAACACCATATATTTT.

The chain joins TRBV28 to TRBJ2-5; D remains unclear. The J call may be in error: the DNA end matches TRBJ2-7 better. CDR1 MDHEN and CDR2 SYDVKM come from the germline V gene. There are 15 residues in the CDR3. CDR3 region: CASSLWTTISYEQYF. In DNA form, the CDR3 reads TGTGCCAGCAGTTTATGGACCACTATATCCTACGAGCAGTACTTC.

The chain links TRBV29-1 to TRBJ2-1, with 7 positions matching TRBD2. The germline V gene has CDR1 SQVTM and CDR2 ANQGSEA. The ends lost 6 bases at V and 9 bases at J; junction bases unmatched: 11. The CDR3 is 13 residues long. CDR3 region: CSVRVGGFGEQFF. DNA for the CDR3: TGCAGCGTGAGGGTCGGGGGGTTCGGTGAGCAGTTCTTC.

The chain joins TRBV19 to TRBJ2-7; 8 bases line up with TRBD1. The V gene's germline CDR1 is LNHDA and CDR2 SQIVND (reference sequence). This CDR3 is built from 16 residues. The V and J ends lost 5 bases and 3 bases, in that order; junction bases with no gene match: 12. The CDR3: CASSGQGTFMGYEQYF. CDR3 nucleotide sequence: TGTGCCAGTAGTGGACAGGGTACCTTTATGGGCTACGAGCAGTACTTC. Full variable domain (rest looked up from reference TRBV19 and TRBJ2-7): DGGITQSPKYLFRKEGQNVTLSCEQNLNHDAMYWYRQDPGQGLRLIYYSQIVNDFQKGDIAEGYSVSREKKESFPLTVTSAQKNPTAFYLCASSGQGTFMGYEQYFGPGTRLTVT.

The J gene is TRBJ1-1, the V gene TRBV6-6; TRBD1 matches 12 bases. CDR3 length equals 16 residues. Trimming at V came to 2 bases and at J to 4 bases, leaving 5 bases not matched to a gene. Looked up from germline, CDR1 is MNHNY and CDR2 is SVGAGI (reference sequence). The CDR3 reads CASSYGTGGLSTEAFF. The CDR3 DNA reads TGTGCCAGCAGTTACGGGACAGGGGGCCTCAGCACTGAAGCTTTCTTT.

V gene TRBV11-2 combines with J gene TRBJ2-3, with TRBD2 as a possible D gene (6 bases). There are 16 residues in the CDR3. Per germline, CDR1 SGHAT and CDR2 FQNNGV. V was trimmed by 4 bases and J by 1 base, leaving 15 bases between them. This chain's CDR3 is CASSSIRERGTDTQYF. CDR3 sequence (DNA): TGTGCCAGCAGCTCCATTCGGGAGAGGGGCACAGATACGCAGTATTTT.

Comment on this clone: The junction departs from the called germline gene at one end, perhaps through a read error. This sequence joins TRBV5-1 and TRBJ2-3, with 10 bases aligning to TRBD1. The V gene's germline CDR1 is SGHRS and CDR2 YFSETQ. The CDR3 loop spans 15 amino acids. This CDR3 is CASSLDRGTTDTQYF. The CDR3 bases are TGCGCCAGCAGTTTGGACAGGGGGACCACAGATACGCAGTATTTT.

The V and J genes are TRBV28 and TRBJ2-2, with 12 bases matching TRBD2. Germline CDR1 is MDHEN and CDR2 is SYDVKM. V trimming: 0 bases; J trimming: 1 base; junction bases outside the gene matches: 0. The CDR3 is 17 amino acids. CDR3 residues: CASSLWGLAGNTGELFF. The CDR3 DNA reads TGTGCCAGCAGTTTATGGGGACTAGCGGGGAACACCGGGGAGCTGTTTTTT.

DNA for the CDR3: TGTGCCAGCAGTCCTGGGCAGGGTCCAGAGCAGTACTTC. This sequence encodes CASSPGQGPEQYF. The rearrangement uses TRBV28 and TRBJ2-7, with a possible D match to TRBD1 (5 bases). The germline gives CDR1 MDHEN, CDR2 SYDVKM. The CDR3 has 13 residues. V lost 5 bases and J lost 7, with 15 bases in between.

This clone was counted a single time. J is TRBJ1-4 and V is TRBV4-1; D unresolved. There are 16 residues in the CDR3. Germline V lookup: CDR1 MGHRA, CDR2 YSYEKL. V shed 1 base and J shed 1 base, with 10 bases lying between them. As DNA, the CDR3 is TGCGCCAGCAGCCAAGTATTCGCAGTAACTAATGAAAAACTGTTTTTT. Amino acid sequence: CASSQVFAVTNEKLFF.

The count of this clone is one. The chain is built from TRBV9 and TRBJ2-5; 9 nucleotides align to TRBD2. This CDR3 has 17 residues. V lost 0 bases and J lost 5; bases outside the gene matches: 11. Germline V CDR1 and CDR2: SGDLS, YYNGEE. CDR3 residues: CASSVEGRAGGPETQYF. In nucleotides, the CDR3 is TGTGCCAGCAGCGTAGAAGGACGGGCGGGAGGGCCGGAGACCCAGTACTTC.

The chain carries TRBV21-1 and TRBJ2-7; the table's D call TRBD2 went unverified against the DNA. TRBV21-1 is described as a pseudogene. The CDR3 has 17 amino acids. CDR3 amino acids: CASSKTIRRAPSYEQYF. In DNA, the CDR3 is TGTGCCAGCAGCAAAACGATCCGGCGGGCGCCCTCCTACGAGCAGTACTTC.

The chain links TRBV25-1 to TRBJ2-4; the D is unclear. V dropped 4 bases and J dropped 13 bases, with 14 bases sitting between them. The germline CDR1 and CDR2 sequences are MGHDK and SYGVNS. The CDR3 spans 12 residues. The CDR3 loop is CASSGAPQLQYF. The DNA of the CDR3 is TGTGCCAGCAGTGGCGCCCCACAGCTCCAGTACTTC.

V and J are TRBV5-1 and TRBJ2-1; D not resolved. The CDR3 has 12 amino acids. From germline, CDR1 is SGHRS and CDR2 YFSETQ. V was clipped by 5 bases and J by 5 bases, with 8 bases between them. The CDR3 sequence is CASRKTNNEQFF. CDR3 coding DNA: TGCGCCAGCAGAAAAACAAACAATGAGCAGTTCTTC. The full variable domain, with the rest looked up from reference TRBV5-1 and TRBJ2-1, is KAGVTQTPRYLIKTRGQQVTLSCSPISGHRSVSWYQQTPGQGLQFLFEYFSETQRNKGNFPGRFSGRQFSNSRSEMNVSTLELGDSALYLCASRKTNNEQFFGPGTRLTVL.

This clone has ten or more counts. This rearrangement joins TRBV18 to TRBJ2-2; D remains unclear. The CDR3 loop spans 14 amino acids. V lost 7 bases and J 3 bases, leaving 12 bases between the germline ends. The germline V gene has CDR1 KGHSH and CDR2 LQKENI. The CDR3 loop reads CASFPAYHTGELFF. The CDR3, as DNA: TGTGCCAGCTTCCCGGCGTATCACACCGGGGAGCTGTTTTTT.

J is TRBJ2-1 and V is TRBV7-9; D may correspond to TRBD1 or TRBD2 (5 bases each). The CDR3 sequence is 17 residues long. The V gene lost 1 base and the J gene lost 6 bases, with 19 bases spanning the gap. Germline V gene lookup returns CDR1 SEHNR and CDR2 FQNEAQ (reference sequence). The CDR3 here is CASSLVVLGTGINEQFF. DNA of the CDR3: TGTGCCAGCAGCTTAGTGGTGTTGGGGACGGGGATCAATGAGCAGTTCTTC. The full variable domain, its missing parts supplied by reference TRBV7-9 and TRBJ2-1, is DTGVSQNPRHKITKRGQNVTFRCDPISEHNRLYWYRQTLGQGPEFLTYFQNEAQLEKSRLLSDRFSAERPKGSFSTLEIQRTEQGDSAMYLCASSLVVLGTGINEQFFGPGTRLTVL.

This clone was found a few times. The rearrangement joins TRBV30 to TRBJ2-2; TRBD2 aligns across 10 bases. The CDR3 covers 14 residues. Germline CDR1 reads GTSNPN; CDR2 reads SVGIG (reference sequence). V lost 3 bases, J lost 6 bases, and 4 bases stayed unmatched. This CDR3 reads CAWSPGTSAGELFF. The CDR3 DNA is TGTGCCTGGAGCCCCGGGACTAGCGCCGGGGAGCTGTTTTTT. Based on the CDR3 plus reference TRBV30 and TRBJ2-2, the full variable domain is SQTIHQWPATLVQPVGSPLSLECTVEGTSNPNLYWYRQAAGRGLQLLFYSVGIGQISSEVPQNLSASRPQDRQFILSSKKLLLSDSGFYLCAWSPGTSAGELFFGEGSRLTVL.

V gene TRBV11-2 combines with J gene TRBJ2-2; D is ambiguous. V was cut by 1 base and J by 3 bases, with 3 bases left in between. The CDR3 sequence is 13 residues long. Germline-derived CDR1 and CDR2 are SGHAT and FQNNGV. CDR3 coding DNA: TGTGCCAGCAGCTTAGTGGACACCGGGGAGCTGTTTTTT. As protein: CASSLVDTGELFF. Full variable domain (rest looked up from reference TRBV11-2 and TRBJ2-2): EAGVAQSPRYKIIEKRQSVAFWCNPISGHATLYWYQQILGQGPKLLIQFQNNGVVDDSQLPKDRFSAERLKGVDSTLKIQPAKLEDSAVYLCASSLVDTGELFFGEGSRLTVL.

This clone was seen once. The chain uses TRBV5-4 and TRBJ1-1, with D unclear. The V and J ends lost 0 bases and 3 bases respectively, with 9 bases between them. CDR3 length equals 14 residues. Germline CDR1 SGHNT, CDR2 YYREEE (reference sequence). The CDR3 protein is CASSLDLWDTEAFF. The CDR3 region has the DNA TGTGCCAGCAGCTTGGATCTTTGGGACACTGAAGCTTTCTTT.